A selection of T cell receptor beta chains follows, all from one sample in a study of T cell repertoires in cytomegalovirus infection. These receptors' targets are unknown. TCRdb reanalysed the reads using MiXCR and keeps one entry per CDR3 protein. Of about 150,000 distinct CDR3 sequences listed, roughly a third are singletons. Sequenced here: CD8+ T cells from cultured PBMCs, sampled from culture after CMV antigen stimulation. The receptor source for this set is a human donor in good health (CMV status not recorded). Some clones in this sample may be carry-over from other donors' samples. CDR3s include the opening cysteine and the closing phenylalanine or tryptophan. The order of the fields is D gene, V gene, clone size, J gene, CDR3 protein, CDR3 DNA. The D gene is left open where the match is weak. Where a row states a size, it is once, few, many or the class of an expanded clone; other rows omit it.

>NA|TRBV4-1|NA|TRBJ1-1
CASSQDTSMNTEAFF
TGCGCCAGCAGCCAAGATACCAGTATGAACACTGAAGCTTTCTTT
>NA|TRBV7-2|many|TRBJ2-1
CASSPTWGYNEQFF
TGTGCCAGCAGCCCAACATGGGGGTACAATGAGCAGTTCTTC
>NA|TRBV7-9|few|TRBJ2-7
CASSWGTAPYEQYF
TGTGCCAGCAGCTGGGGGACGGCGCCCTACGAGCAGTACTTC
>NA|TRBV6-5|many|TRBJ1-6
CASSYVAGARSPLHF
TGTGCCAGCAGTTACGTGGCAGGGGCCAGATCACCCCTCCACTTT
>NA|TRBV11-1|many|TRBJ2-1
CASSQTLSSYNEQFF
TGTGCCAGCAGCCAAACCTTGAGCTCCTACAATGAGCAGTTCTTC
>NA|TRBV19|NA|TRBJ2-5
CASSMEGVETQYF
TGTGCCAGTAGTATGGAGGGGGTAGAGACCCAGTACTTC
>NA|TRBV19|NA|TRBJ1-1
CASSSNAGGTEAFF
TGTGCCAGTAGTTCAAACGCCGGGGGAACTGAAGCTTTCTTT
>TRBD1|TRBV2|few|TRBJ2-1
CASSAPGQGYNEQFF
TGTGCCAGCAGTGCACCGGGACAGGGCTACAATGAGCAGTTCTTC
>TRBD2|TRBV2|few|TRBJ2-1
CASSASGGAIWNEQFF
TGTGCCAGCAGTGCGAGCGGGGGGGCAATCTGGAATGAGCAGTTCTTC
>NA|TRBV19|few|TRBJ2-1
CASSTNQGSYNEQFF
TGTGCCAGTAGTACCAATCAAGGCTCCTACAATGAGCAGTTCTTC
>NA|TRBV27|NA|TRBJ1-6
CASSYRENSPLHF
TGTGCCAGCAGTTACAGGGAAAATTCACCCCTCCACTTT
>TRBD1|TRBV14|NA|TRBJ1-2
CASSSQTGPTYGYTF
TGTGCCAGCAGCTCACAGACAGGGCCCACCTATGGCTACACCTTC
>NA|TRBV19|NA|TRBJ2-3
CAALAGRQYF
TGTGCCGCGTTGGCGGGAAGGCAGTATTTT
>NA|TRBV7-8|many|TRBJ2-3
CASSLVPESARATQYF
TGTGCCAGCAGCTTAGTTCCCGAGTCTGCCCGGGCTACGCAGTATTTT
>NA|TRBV11-1|NA|TRBJ2-7
CASSPELGDYEQYF
TGTGCCAGCAGCCCGGAACTTGGGGACTACGAGCAGTACTTC
>NA|TRBV7-2|NA|TRBJ2-7
CASSLVGDPYEQYF
TGTGCCAGCAGCTTAGTAGGGGACCCCTACGAGCAGTACTTC
>NA|TRBV19|few|TRBJ1-1
CASSIDSPTEAFF
TGTGCCAGTAGTATAGATTCCCCCACTGAAGCTTTCTTT